The 26 T cell receptor beta chains presented below share a single source sample, sequenced in a study of T-cell memory formation after mild COVID-19. TCRdb called the 5' RACE reads again in MiXCR, with one record for every CDR3 protein. Among roughly 240,000 distinct CDR3 sequences, 15% to 19% were seen once, and the ten largest hold over 2%. Sequencing was done on a sample of PBMCs or a T cell subset sorted from them (not recorded which). Source of these receptors: an adult woman who had mild COVID-19 (a few samples of this study predate the infection). Cell type and time point are not known.

This clonotype has more than one count but fewer than ten. This sequence joins TRBV2 and TRBJ2-1; the match to TRBD2 covers 10 bases. Germline V gene sequence: CDR1 SNHLY, CDR2 FYNNEI. The CDR3 is 16 residues long. The trim removed 8 bases at V and 0 bases at J, leaving 7 bases unmatched. CDR3 region: CASDASGGYSYNEQFF. The CDR3, as DNA: TGTGCCAGCGATGCTAGCGGGGGTTACTCCTACAATGAGCAGTTCTTC.

This clonotype has a count of ten or more. This chain uses TRBV19 with TRBJ2-2; D ambiguous. Germline CDR1 LNHDA, CDR2 SQIVND (reference sequence). With 6 bases removed from V and 4 bases from J, the gap between germline ends came to 6 bases. The CDR3 is made up of 12 amino acids. The CDR3 DNA is TGTGCCAGTAGGGGTTTCACCGGGGAGCTGTTTTTT. This codes for CASRGFTGELFF.

V gene TRBV5-1 combines with J gene TRBJ2-7; D possibly corresponds to TRBD2 (6 bases). V was pared by 6 bases and J by 4 bases, with 14 bases between. This CDR3 contains 13 residues. Germline CDR1 is SGHRS and CDR2 is YFSETQ. The CDR3 spells CASTRDGRYEQYF. The DNA for the CDR3 is TGCGCCAGCACGCGGGACGGTCGGTACGAGCAGTACTTC.

The chain is built from TRBV24-1 and TRBJ1-5, with 7 positions matching TRBD1. V was clipped by 7 bases and J by 2 bases; unmatched bases: 7. The CDR3 length is 15 residues. Germline V gene lookup returns CDR1 KGHDR and CDR2 SFDVKD. The CDR3 region is CATSRQGHGNQPQHF. DNA of the CDR3: TGTGCCACCAGCCGACAGGGTCACGGCAATCAGCCCCAGCATTTT.

There are a few counts of this clonotype. The chain employs TRBV20-1 and TRBJ2-1, with D possibly TRBD1 on 6 matching bases. In germline, CDR1 is DFQATT, CDR2 SNEGSKA (reference sequence). The CDR3 sequence is 10 residues long. Trimming removed 4 bases from V and 11 bases from J, with 9 bases in between. The CDR3 region is CSATQGKQFF. The CDR3, as DNA: TGCAGTGCTACTCAGGGGAAGCAGTTCTTC.

This clonotype was observed a handful of times. The V call is TRBV7-9, the J call TRBJ2-1; D uncertain. Trimming pared 1 base from V and 10 bases from J, leaving 8 bases between. From germline, CDR1 is SEHNR and CDR2 FQNEAQ (reference sequence). CDR3 size: 12 residues. The CDR3 sequence: CASSLVKDEQFF. The DNA for the CDR3 is TGTGCCAGCAGCTTAGTTAAGGACGAGCAGTTCTTC. Complete variable domain (other parts from reference TRBV7-9 and TRBJ2-1): DTGVSQNPRHKITKRGQNVTFRCDPISEHNRLYWYRQTLGQGPEFLTYFQNEAQLEKSRLLSDRFSAERPKGSFSTLEIQRTEQGDSAMYLCASSLVKDEQFFGPGTRLTVL.

This clonotype has more than one count but fewer than ten. This chain uses TRBV12-3 or TRBV12-4 with TRBJ1-5; a weak D match, TRBD1 (6 bases). The germline V and J ends were trimmed by 4 bases and 6 bases, with 16 bases remaining between them. The CDR3 contains 15 residues. CDR3 in amino acids: CASSSNRAFGQPQHF. The CDR3 DNA follows: TGTGCCAGCAGTTCAAACAGGGCTTTCGGTCAGCCCCAGCATTTT.

This chain connects TRBV3-1 to TRBJ1-5, with TRBD1 matching 7 bases. The CDR3 covers 13 residues. V lost 3 bases and J lost 7; bases outside the gene matches: 3. CDR1 is LGHDT, CDR2 YNNKEL, per germline (reference sequence). DNA of the CDR3: TGTGCCAGCAGCCAGGACAGGATGCAGCCCCAGCATTTT. Translation gives CASSQDRMQPQHF.

This chain connects TRBV9 to TRBJ1-1, with 11 bases that match TRBD1. Trimming took 4 bases from V and 5 from J; bases not matched to a gene: 10. Germline CDR1 reads SGDLS; CDR2 reads YYNGEE. This CDR3 has 16 amino acids. CDR3 loop: CASSLTGTGGRTEAFF. The CDR3 DNA reads as TGTGCCAGCAGCCTCACCGGGACAGGGGGTCGGACTGAAGCTTTCTTT.

The V gene is TRBV7-2, the J gene TRBJ2-5, with D unresolved. This CDR3 spans 13 amino acids. Germline CDR1 reads SGHTA; CDR2 reads FQGNSA. Trimming pared 3 bases from V and 1 base from J, leaving 6 bases between. The CDR3 loop is CASSFNSQETQYF. Written as DNA, the CDR3 is TGTGCCAGCAGCTTTAACAGCCAAGAGACCCAGTACTTC.

This clonotype was seen only a few times. The V call is TRBV6-1, the J call TRBJ2-7, with 8 positions matching TRBD1. J was trimmed by 11 bases and V by 3 bases; bases with no gene match: 15. This CDR3 comprises 15 residues. The germline V gene has CDR1 MNHNS and CDR2 SASEGT. The DNA of the CDR3 is TGTGCCAGCAGTGATGGTGGGACAGGAGGCTTCAAGAAGTACTTC. Translation: CASSDGGTGGFKKYF.

The J gene is TRBJ2-7, the V gene TRBV2; 12 bases are a match to TRBD2. Germline V CDR1 and CDR2: SNHLY, FYNNEI. V shed 6 bases and J 0 bases; nucleotides not matched to a gene: 12. The CDR3 extends over 18 amino acids. This CDR3 reads CASSALSTSGGYSYEQYF. The CDR3 bases are TGTGCCAGCAGCGCCCTATCAACTAGCGGGGGGTACTCCTACGAGCAGTACTTC.

This clonotype occurred a few times. The chain links TRBV20-1 to TRBJ1-6, with 7 positions matching TRBD1. Germline assignment: CDR1 DFQATT and CDR2 SNEGSKA (reference sequence). CDR3 length: 15 amino acids. After removal of 0 bases from V and 4 bases from J, the junction contained 3 bases not matched to a gene. CDR3 residues: CSAREGGQYNSPLHF. CDR3 nucleotide sequence: TGCAGTGCTAGAGAGGGGGGACAGTATAATTCACCCCTCCACTTT.

The V and J genes are TRBV10-3 and TRBJ2-7; a weak D match, TRBD1 (5 bases). Germline lookup yields CDR1 ENHRY and CDR2 SYGVKD. V was clipped by 5 bases and J by 7 bases, with 15 bases between them. This CDR3 has 13 residues. CDR3 region: CAISSILPGEQYF. The CDR3 coding sequence is TGTGCCATCAGTTCCATCCTTCCAGGGGAGCAGTACTTC.

In its sample, this clonotype was seen a few times. The chain links TRBV20-1 to TRBJ1-1, with D possibly TRBD1 on 5 matching bases. This CDR3 has 12 residues. Trimming pared 2 bases from V and 4 bases from J, leaving 8 bases between. The V gene's germline CDR1 is DFQATT and CDR2 SNEGSKA (reference sequence). CDR3 residues: CSARSRGTEAFF. CDR3 sequence (DNA): TGCAGTGCTAGATCAAGGGGCACTGAAGCTTTCTTT.

The chain combines TRBV6-5 with TRBJ1-2, with D perhaps TRBD1 (6 bases). V dropped 6 bases and J dropped 4 bases, with 12 bases sitting between them. CDR3 size: 13 residues. Germline loops: CDR1 MNHEY, CDR2 SVGAGI. CDR3 nucleotides: TGTGCCAGCAGGTCCGGGACACTCTATGGCTACACCTTC. Translating it yields CASRSGTLYGYTF.

This clonotype was detected a few times. The chain has TRBV2 and TRBJ2-3, with D possibly being TRBD2 (7 bases). Germline assignment: CDR1 SNHLY and CDR2 FYNNEI. V was trimmed by 3 bases and J by 4 bases, leaving 26 bases between them. CDR3 size: 19 residues. CDR3 in amino acids: CASSETAELWRGRADTQYF. The CDR3 DNA follows: TGTGCCAGCAGTGAGACGGCGGAGTTGTGGCGGGGGCGGGCAGATACGCAGTATTTT.

The chain couples TRBV20-1 to TRBJ2-1; D unclear. V was trimmed by 3 bases and J by 10 bases, leaving 7 bases between them. Germline V gives CDR1 DFQATT, CDR2 SNEGSKA (reference sequence). The CDR3 runs 10 residues. CDR3 protein: CSASGIEQFF. CDR3 bases: TGCAGTGCTAGCGGCATAGAGCAGTTCTTC.

This clonotype was seen repeatedly, ten times or more. The chain has TRBV5-1 and TRBJ2-7; 12 nucleotides align to TRBD1. Germline V gene sequence: CDR1 SGHRS, CDR2 YFSETQ. This CDR3 spans 17 amino acids. V lost 4 bases to trimming and J lost 1 base; unmatched junction nucleotides: 9. The CDR3 spells CASSLPGTGGWSYEQYF. Written as DNA, the CDR3 is TGCGCCAGCAGCCTTCCCGGGACAGGGGGCTGGTCCTACGAGCAGTACTTC.

This clonotype was found once. J is TRBJ2-7 and V is TRBV20-1; D is uncertain. Per the germline V gene, CDR1 is DFQATT and CDR2 is SNEGSKA (reference sequence). Trimming cost V 3 bases and J 4 bases, with 16 bases left between them. CDR3 size: 14 residues. CDR3: CSASRGQVGYEQYF. Written as DNA, the CDR3 is TGCAGTGCTAGTCGTGGCCAAGTGGGGTACGAGCAGTACTTC.

This clonotype was seen a few times. The rearrangement links TRBV5-1 to TRBJ1-2, with D unclear. This CDR3 region has 15 residues. The V gene's germline CDR1 is SGHRS and CDR2 YFSETQ. V lost 3 bases and J 2 bases, leaving 14 bases between the germline ends. The CDR3, as DNA: TGCGCCAGCAGCTCCATCTGGCCTGAAAACTATGGCTACACCTTC. This translates into CASSSIWPENYGYTF. Filled out from reference TRBV5-1 and TRBJ1-2, the complete variable domain reads KAGVTQTPRYLIKTRGQQVTLSCSPISGHRSVSWYQQTPGQGLQFLFEYFSETQRNKGNFPGRFSGRQFSNSRSEMNVSTLELGDSALYLCASSSIWPENYGYTFGSGTRLTVV.

V and J are TRBV6-5 and TRBJ1-1; a possible D gene is TRBD1 (5 bases). This CDR3 is 16 amino acids long. The V and J ends lost 5 bases and 1 base respectively, with 17 bases between them. From germline, CDR1 is MNHEY and CDR2 SVGAGI. CDR3 loop: CASSVTPGRANTEAFF. Written as DNA, the CDR3 is TGTGCCAGCAGTGTGACCCCGGGACGGGCGAACACTGAAGCTTTCTTT.

This clonotype was detected only a few times. The CDR3: CASTSLVGGGGTEQFF. The DNA for the CDR3 is TGTGCCAGCACCAGCTTGGTAGGGGGTGGGGGCACTGAGCAGTTCTTC. The gene calls are TRBV5-4 and TRBJ2-1, with TRBD1 as a possible D gene (6 bases). The CDR3 is 16 residues long. V shed 6 bases and J shed 9 bases, with 25 bases lying between them. CDR1 is SGHNT, CDR2 YYREEE, per germline (reference sequence).

This clonotype was picked up a small number of times. The CDR3 loop is CASSLDSRFTQATEAFF. The CDR3 DNA sequence: TGCGCCAGCAGCTTGGACTCTCGCTTCACCCAGGCCACTGAAGCTTTCTTT. The rearrangement links TRBV5-1 to TRBJ1-1; D remains ambiguous. V shed 0 bases and J shed 4 bases, with 19 bases lying between them. The CDR3 has 17 residues. CDR1 is SGHRS and CDR2 is YFSETQ in the germline V gene.

The chain joins TRBV27 to TRBJ1-1; 9 nucleotides agree with TRBD1. The CDR3 is 17 amino acids. V lost 6 bases, J lost 1 base, and 12 bases stayed unmatched. CDR1 is MNHEY, CDR2 SMNVEV, per germline (reference sequence). In nucleotides, the CDR3 is TGTGCCAGCAGATCCACTCGACAGGGGGTCTCGAACACTGAAGCTTTCTTT. It translates to CASRSTRQGVSNTEAFF.

In this sample, this clonotype turned up a few times. The rearrangement links TRBV5-1 to TRBJ2-7; D is perhaps TRBD1 or TRBD2 (5 bases each). Germline CDR1 reads SGHRS; CDR2 reads YFSETQ. Trimming shortened V by 5 bases and J by 3 bases, and 12 bases separated the two germline ends. The CDR3 spans 13 residues. CDR3 sequence: CASSYGAGYEQYF. CDR3 nucleotide sequence: TGCGCCAGCAGTTACGGGGCCGGCTACGAGCAGTACTTC.